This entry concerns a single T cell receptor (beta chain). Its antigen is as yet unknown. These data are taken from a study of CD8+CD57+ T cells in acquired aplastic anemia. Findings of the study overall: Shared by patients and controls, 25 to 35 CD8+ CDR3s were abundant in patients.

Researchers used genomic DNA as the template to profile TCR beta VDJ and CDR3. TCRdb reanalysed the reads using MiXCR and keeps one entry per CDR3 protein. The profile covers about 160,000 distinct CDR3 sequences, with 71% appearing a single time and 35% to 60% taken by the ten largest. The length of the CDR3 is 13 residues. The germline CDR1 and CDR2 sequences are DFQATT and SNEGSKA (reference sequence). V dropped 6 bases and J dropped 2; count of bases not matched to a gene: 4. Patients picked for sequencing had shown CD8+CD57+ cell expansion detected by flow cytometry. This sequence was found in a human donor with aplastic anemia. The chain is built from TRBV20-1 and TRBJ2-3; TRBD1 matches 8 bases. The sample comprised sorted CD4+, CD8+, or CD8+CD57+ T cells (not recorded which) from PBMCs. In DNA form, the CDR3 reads TGCAGTGCGCGGACAGGGAACACAGATACGCAGTATTTT. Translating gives CSARTGNTDTQYF.